Presented here are 30 T cell receptor beta chains from one specimen sequenced in a study of glioma-infiltrating T cells. TCR alpha and beta CDR3 regions were amplified from RNA using iRepertoire nested multiplex PCR. TCRdb re-derived calls from the multiplex PCR reads in MiXCR, one entry per CDR3 protein. Among over 130,000 distinct CDR3 sequences listed, about 39% were seen once. The source material was glioma tissue, nonneoplastic brain tissue, or PBMCs (not recorded which). These receptors were collected from a human donor with low-grade glioma or glioblastoma, undergoing nonglioma brain surgery, or in good health (not recorded which).

The gene calls are TRBV6-1 and TRBJ2-3; D is tentatively TRBD1 or TRBD2 (5 bases each). Germline V gene sequence: CDR1 MNHNS, CDR2 SASEGT. The CDR3 has 14 residues. The V and J ends lost 4 bases and 3 bases respectively, with 11 bases between them. In nucleotides, the CDR3 is TGTGCCAGCAGTGGACGGGACGGAACAGATACGCAGTATTTT. It specifies CASSGRDGTDTQYF.

The V gene is TRBV11-2, the J gene TRBJ2-3; the D gene is possibly TRBD1 (6 bases). With 0 bases removed from V and 5 bases from J, the gap between germline ends came to 9 bases. CDR3 length: 14 residues. The germline CDR1 and CDR2 sequences are SGHAT and FQNNGV. CDR3 DNA sequence: TGTGCCAGCAGCTTAGAATTACAGGGAGATACGCAGTATTTT. It codes for CASSLELQGDTQYF.

V is TRBV20-1 and J is TRBJ1-1; 10 bases agree with TRBD1. Germline assignment: CDR1 DFQATT and CDR2 SNEGSKA (reference sequence). J gave up 5 bases and V 3 bases, and 6 bases lay outside the gene matches. CDR3 length: 14 residues. CDR3 in amino acids: CSARGTGAWTEAFF. CDR3 coding DNA: TGCAGTGCTAGGGGGACAGGGGCTTGGACTGAAGCTTTCTTT.

This clonotype came up a few times. This chain uses TRBV7-9 with TRBJ1-1; D not certain. V lost 5 bases and J lost 5, with 6 bases in between. The CDR3 covers 11 residues. CDR1 SEHNR and CDR2 FQNEAQ come from the germline V gene (reference sequence). The CDR3 DNA reads as TGTGCCAGCAGCCCCAGGACTGAAGCTTTCTTT. Translated: CASSPRTEAFF. Full variable domain (rest looked up from reference TRBV7-9 and TRBJ1-1): DTGVSQNPRHKITKRGQNVTFRCDPISEHNRLYWYRQTLGQGPEFLTYFQNEAQLEKSRLLSDRFSAERPKGSFSTLEIQRTEQGDSAMYLCASSPRTEAFFGQGTRLTVV.

Only a few counts were recorded for this clonotype. The V call is TRBV12-3 or TRBV12-4, the J call TRBJ2-1, with 9 bases that match TRBD1. This CDR3 has 13 residues. V trimming: 5 bases; J trimming: 12 bases; junction bases outside the gene matches: 8. CDR3 residues: CASSPHRGQGQFF. CDR3 nucleotide sequence: TGTGCCAGCAGTCCTCACAGGGGGCAGGGGCAGTTCTTC.

The V call is TRBV28, the J call TRBJ1-2; a weak D match, TRBD1 (5 bases). V lost 2 bases and J lost 3, with 7 bases in between. The CDR3 is made up of 13 amino acids. From germline, CDR1 is MDHEN and CDR2 SYDVKM. Written as DNA, the CDR3 is TGTGCCAGCAGTTTACAGGGCTACTATGGCTACACCTTC. Translation: CASSLQGYYGYTF.

At least ten counts were recorded for this clonotype. V is TRBV6-1 and J is TRBJ1-1, with TRBD1 identical over 8 bases. This CDR3 is 14 amino acids long. With V trimmed by 6 bases and J by 3 bases, 6 bases remained unmatched. The germline V gene encodes CDR1 MNHNS and CDR2 SASEGT. The CDR3 protein is CASRRGQVYTEAFF. The CDR3 DNA reads TGTGCCAGCAGACGGGGACAGGTTTACACTGAAGCTTTCTTT.

V and J are TRBV28 and TRBJ1-1; the D gene is possibly TRBD1 (5 bases). V dropped 6 bases and J dropped 7 bases, with 18 bases sitting between them. Germline-derived CDR1 and CDR2 are MDHEN and SYDVKM. The length of the CDR3 is 14 residues. Here the CDR3 reads CASSLGQTRSEAFF. The CDR3, as DNA: TGTGCCAGCAGCCTCGGACAAACAAGGAGTGAAGCTTTCTTT.

This clonotype was seen only a few times. The chain employs TRBV6-6 and TRBJ1-1; no definite D call. This CDR3 is built from 13 residues. Germline V gene data show CDR1 as MNHNY and CDR2 as SVGAGI (reference sequence). Between the trimmed V and J ends, which lost 2 bases and 5 bases, there was a span of 9 bases. As DNA, the CDR3 is TGTGCCAGCAGTTACGCAGACTTAACTGAAGCTTTCTTT. This translates into CASSYADLTEAFF.

This clonotype has a count of ten or more. V and J are TRBV2 and TRBJ2-1; TRBD2 matches 12 bases. The V segment lost 10 bases and the J segment 8 bases; nucleotides outside the gene matches: 3. In germline, CDR1 is SNHLY, CDR2 FYNNEI. The CDR3 length is 12 residues. The CDR3 region is CATSGGVDEQFF. In DNA, the CDR3 is TGTGCCACTAGCGGGGGGGTAGATGAGCAGTTCTTC.

The rearrangement joins TRBV25-1 to TRBJ2-5; 10 bases match TRBD2. The CDR3 has 16 amino acids. Germline values: CDR1 MGHDK, CDR2 SYGVNS. After removal of 6 bases from V and 1 base from J, the junction contained 8 bases not matched to a gene. CDR3 region: CASSPPEREGQETQYF. CDR3 sequence (DNA): TGTGCCAGCAGCCCTCCTGAGCGGGAGGGCCAAGAGACCCAGTACTTC.

This clonotype was detected a few times. The gene calls are TRBV4-1 and TRBJ1-6; no clear D. This CDR3 is built from 14 residues. CDR1 and CDR2 (germline): MGHRA, YSYEKL. V was pared by 0 bases and J by 8 bases, with 8 bases between. The CDR3 loop reads CASSQDSSYSPLHF. The DNA of the CDR3 is TGCGCCAGCAGCCAAGATAGTTCCTATTCACCCCTCCACTTT.

The chain is built from TRBV7-9 and TRBJ1-4; TRBD1 is a possible D gene (6 bases). Trimming removed 5 bases at V and 8 bases at J, with 15 bases between. This CDR3 has 14 residues. Germline values: CDR1 SEHNR, CDR2 FQNEAQ (reference sequence). CDR3 protein: CASSEGDTVEKLFF. The CDR3 coding sequence is TGTGCCAGCAGCGAGGGGGACACGGTGGAAAAACTGTTTTTT.

This clonotype occurred a few times. One end of the junction is discordant with germline, which a read error may explain. V is TRBV6-1 and J is TRBJ2-2, with 11 bases matching TRBD2. Germline V gives CDR1 MNHNS, CDR2 SASEGT. There are 13 residues in the CDR3. CDR3 in amino acids: CASSEGGPTSGAF. CDR3 sequence (DNA): TGTGCCAGCAGTGAAGGGGGCCCGACTAGCGGGGCTTTT.

Only a few counts were recorded for this clonotype. The J gene is TRBJ2-5, the V gene TRBV11-2, with 13 positions matching TRBD2. In germline, CDR1 is SGHAT, CDR2 FQNNGV. J lost 5 bases, V lost 1 base, and 4 bases had no gene match. This CDR3 comprises 16 residues. The CDR3 nucleotides are TGTGCCAGCAGCTTAGGGACTAGCGGGAGCCGGGAGACCCAGTACTTC. Amino acid sequence: CASSLGTSGSRETQYF.

The chain uses TRBV2 and TRBJ1-1, with a tentative D call TRBD1 (5 bases). V gave up 8 bases and J gave up 1 base, with 11 bases separating them. This CDR3 is built from 13 residues. Germline loops: CDR1 SNHLY, CDR2 FYNNEI. The CDR3 sequence: CASGRQSNTEAFF. The CDR3 coding sequence is TGTGCCAGCGGACGACAGTCGAACACTGAAGCTTTCTTT.

This sequence joins TRBV4-2 and TRBJ2-2; TRBD2 matches 7 bases. The CDR3 totals 15 residues. CDR1 and CDR2 from the germline V gene are LGHNA and YNFKEQ. J lost 5 bases, V lost 4 bases, and 7 bases had no gene match. CDR3 region: CASSRSGAGTGELFF. The CDR3 DNA reads TGTGCCAGCAGCCGAAGCGGGGCAGGGACCGGGGAGCTGTTTTTT.

This clonotype was counted a few times. The CDR3 bases are TGTGCCAGCAGTTTCTCCGGCGGGAGGGCCGTGAATGAGCAGTTCTTC. It codes for CASSFSGGRAVNEQFF. V usage is TRBV6-1 and J usage is TRBJ2-1; 9 bases agree with TRBD2. The CDR3 extends over 16 amino acids. The V gene end was trimmed by 5 bases and the J gene end by 7 bases; junction bases not matched to a gene: 12. Germline CDR1 reads MNHNS; CDR2 reads SASEGT.

This clonotype was seen repeatedly, ten times or more. The CDR3 nucleotides read TGTGCCAGCAGCGCACAGGGTAACACTGAAGCTTTCTTT. This codes for CASSAQGNTEAFF. The chain is built from TRBV7-2 and TRBJ1-1; maybe TRBD1 (6 bases). Trimming shortened V by 5 bases and J by 2 bases, and 9 bases separated the two germline ends. Germline CDR1 SGHTA, CDR2 FQGNSA. The CDR3 runs 13 residues. Supplemented by reference TRBV7-2 and TRBJ1-1, the full variable domain reads GAGVSQSPSNKVTEKGKDVELRCDPISGHTALYWYRQSLGQGLEFLIYFQGNSAPDKSGLPSDRFSAERTGGSVSTLTIQRTQQEDSAVYLCASSAQGNTEAFFGQGTRLTVV.

This clonotype was found a few times. The chain joins TRBV4-1 to TRBJ1-1; D gene ambiguous. V was cut by 1 base and J by 1 base, with 7 bases left in between. Germline assignment: CDR1 MGHRA and CDR2 YSYEKL. The CDR3 extends over 14 amino acids. CDR3 loop: CASSQVRSNTEAFF. The CDR3, as DNA: TGCGCCAGCAGCCAAGTTCGGTCGAACACTGAAGCTTTCTTT.

This clonotype was seen only a few times. The chain joins TRBV6-1 to TRBJ2-7; TRBD1 matches at 9 bases. In germline, CDR1 is MNHNS, CDR2 SASEGT. The CDR3 covers 15 residues. V lost 6 bases, J lost 2 bases, and 8 bases stayed unmatched. CDR3 sequence reads: CASSTHRGRPYEQYF. As DNA, the CDR3 is TGTGCCAGCAGCACCCACAGGGGGCGTCCCTACGAGCAGTACTTC.

Only a few counts were recorded for this clonotype. The gene calls are TRBV6-6 and TRBJ2-1, with TRBD1 identical over 10 bases. The CDR3 is 16 residues long. Germline trimming cut 0 bases from V and 5 bases from J; bases unmatched to any gene: 4. The V gene's germline CDR1 is MNHNY and CDR2 SVGAGI (reference sequence). CDR3 coding DNA: TGTGCCAGCAGTTACTCCGGACAGGGGGTAGACAATGAGCAGTTCTTC. It specifies CASSYSGQGVDNEQFF.

A word on this clonotype: A much bigger clone sits one base away, suggesting this may be a read error. The CDR3 nucleotides are TGTGCCAGCAGGAAAGGCGACAGGGGGATGAAAGAGACCCAGTACTTC. Protein: CASRKGDRGMKETQYF. The chain recombines TRBV6-1 with TRBJ2-5; 9 bases match TRBD1. V trimming: 6 bases; J trimming: 3 bases; junction bases outside the gene matches: 11. Germline V gives CDR1 MNHNS, CDR2 SASEGT. This CDR3 spans 16 amino acids.

The chain employs TRBV12-3 or TRBV12-4 and TRBJ1-1; D is perhaps TRBD1 (5 bases). V was trimmed by 5 bases and J by 4 bases, leaving 11 bases between them. This CDR3 contains 13 residues. The CDR3, as DNA: TGTGCCAGCAGTATACAGGTAACCACTGAAGCTTTCTTT. Translation gives CASSIQVTTEAFF.

V is TRBV7-2 and J is TRBJ1-1; a possible D gene is TRBD1 (5 bases). V lost 1 base and J 5 bases, leaving 11 bases between the germline ends. The germline CDR1 and CDR2 sequences are SGHTA and FQGNSA. This CDR3 comprises 14 residues. CDR3 sequence: CASSLGGGWTEAFF. DNA for the CDR3: TGTGCCAGCAGCTTAGGGGGGGGTTGGACTGAAGCTTTCTTT. The full variable domain, its missing parts supplied by reference TRBV7-2 and TRBJ1-1, is GAGVSQSPSNKVTEKGKDVELRCDPISGHTALYWYRQSLGQGLEFLIYFQGNSAPDKSGLPSDRFSAERTGGSVSTLTIQRTQQEDSAVYLCASSLGGGWTEAFFGQGTRLTVV.

This clonotype appeared a few times. The chain couples TRBV4-1 to TRBJ1-1; a weak D match, TRBD1 (6 bases). The V and J ends lost 1 base and 4 bases respectively, with 16 bases between them. From germline, CDR1 is MGHRA and CDR2 YSYEKL. This CDR3 is 16 amino acids long. The CDR3 spells CASSQVFQGSGTEAFF. In nucleotides, the CDR3 is TGCGCCAGCAGCCAAGTTTTTCAGGGGAGTGGCACTGAAGCTTTCTTT.

V and J are TRBV2 and TRBJ2-1; D perhaps matches TRBD1 (6 bases). Germline V gene sequence: CDR1 SNHLY, CDR2 FYNNEI. CDR3 size: 17 residues. Trimming took 5 bases from V and 0 from J, leaving 17 bases between them. CDR3 in amino acids: CASSRGLEASSYNEQFF. CDR3 nucleotide sequence: TGTGCCAGCAGTAGGGGGTTGGAGGCGAGCTCCTACAATGAGCAGTTCTTC.

For this clonotype: One junction end disagrees with the germline gene, perhaps due to a read error. V and J are TRBV7-2 and TRBJ1-1, with D unclear. There are 15 residues in the CDR3. CDR1 and CDR2 from the germline V gene are SGHTA and FQGNSA. The CDR3 is CARSPLGGMNTEAFF. The CDR3 nucleotides are TGTGCCCGCAGCCCGCTGGGAGGGATGAACACTGAAGCTTTCTTT.

Regarding this clonotype: Mismatch with germline at one junction end may stem from a read error. V gene TRBV27 combines with J gene TRBJ1-6; D unresolved. Germline values: CDR1 MNHEY, CDR2 SMNVEV (reference sequence). CDR3 length: 12 amino acids. The CDR3: CASSFSASPLHF. The CDR3 coding sequence is TGTGCCAGCAGTTTTTCGGCTTCACCCCTACACTTT.

The chain joins TRBV19 to TRBJ2-3; 12 bases are shared with TRBD1. The CDR3 is made up of 14 amino acids. J gave up 4 bases and V 10 bases, and 6 bases lay outside the gene matches. Germline V lookup: CDR1 LNHDA, CDR2 SQIVND (reference sequence). CDR3 loop: CATTRDRGPDTQYF. As DNA, the CDR3 is TGTGCCACGACCCGGGACAGGGGGCCAGATACGCAGTATTTT.